The text below deals with one TCR beta chain. Antigen unknown. This CDR3 spans 15 amino acids. V lost 2 bases and J 4 bases, leaving 13 bases between the germline ends. CDR1 is SGDLS and CDR2 is YYNGEE in the germline V gene. Profiling relied on immunoSEQ multiplex PCR, and the TCRdb table lists in-frame clones only, not all of them. Of approximately 100,000 clones in the sample, about 90% were seen once. The data belong to a study of graft-versus-host responses after intestinal transplantation. Across the study: Transplantation in recipients was multivisceral, liver-intestinal, or isolated intestinal.

Sequencing used unstimulated CD4+ T cells sorted from spleen or lymph node cells, obtained before intestinal transplant. The chain recombines TRBV9 with TRBJ2-1; no reliable D call. The receptor's source is a human donor who received an intestinal transplant. CDR3: CASSVGPGLYNEQFF. In nucleotides, the CDR3 is TGTGCCAGCAGCGTTGGTCCTGGCTTATACAATGAGCAGTTCTTC.